This TCR beta chain was captured in a study of T cell responses to AZD1222 COVID-19 vaccine. TCRdb keeps only in-frame clones here, not all; method: immunoSEQ multiplex PCR. The data contain roughly 110,000 clones, 92% of them seen just once; the ten biggest clones take up approximately 9.3%. The CDR3 has 13 residues. The germline V gene encodes CDR1 WNHNN and CDR2 SYGVQD (reference sequence). V lost 4 bases to trimming and J lost 5 bases, with 11 bases between them. V usage is TRBV10-1 and J usage is TRBJ1-1; a possible D gene is TRBD1 (6 bases). The material was peripheral blood, obtained 28 days after the second AZD1222 dose. The TCR comes from an adult who received the AZD1222 COVID-19 vaccine. CDR3: CASSGNRETEAFF. CDR3 in DNA: TGCGCCAGCAGTGGAAACAGGGAAACTGAAGCTTTCTTT.